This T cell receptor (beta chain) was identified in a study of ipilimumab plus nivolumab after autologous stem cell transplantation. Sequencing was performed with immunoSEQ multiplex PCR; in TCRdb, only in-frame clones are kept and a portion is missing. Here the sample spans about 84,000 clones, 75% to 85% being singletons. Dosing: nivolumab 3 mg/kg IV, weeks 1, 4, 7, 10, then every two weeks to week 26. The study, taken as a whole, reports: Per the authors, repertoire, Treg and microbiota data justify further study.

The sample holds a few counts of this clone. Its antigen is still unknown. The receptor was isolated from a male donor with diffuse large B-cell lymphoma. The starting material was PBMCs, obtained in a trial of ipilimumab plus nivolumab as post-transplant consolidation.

This chain's CDR3 is CASSQDPHGGYGYTF. The CDR3 nucleotides read TGCGCCAGCAGCCAAGATCCGCACGGTGGCTATGGCTACACCTTC. This chain joins TRBV4-3 and TRBJ1-2; D unclear. This CDR3 contains 15 residues. Trimming pared 0 bases from V and 4 bases from J, leaving 12 bases between. The germline V gene encodes CDR1 LGHNA and CDR2 YSLEER.